Each of the 23 T cell receptor beta chains below was sequenced from the same sample in a study of blood T cell repertoires in COVID-19. Generated by immunoSEQ multiplex PCR, the TCRdb table keeps only in-frame clones and is missing some. The table lists some 160,000 clones, roughly 93% of them singletons. The sequenced sample was peripheral blood. The receptor source for this set is a young man with acute or convalescent COVID-19.

V and J are TRBV6-5 and TRBJ1-2, with D possibly TRBD1 on 6 matching bases. V lost 6 bases, J lost 5 bases, and 19 bases lay in between. CDR3 length: 15 residues. Germline CDR1 MNHEY, CDR2 SVGAGI. The CDR3 is CASRSGTQTFYGYTF. The CDR3 bases are TGTGCCAGCAGGTCCGGGACACAGACTTTTTATGGCTACACCTTC.

The chain is built from TRBV27 and TRBJ1-1; D is uncertain. Trimming cost V 4 bases and J 6 bases, with 18 bases left between them. Germline values: CDR1 MNHEY, CDR2 SMNVEV (reference sequence). CDR3 length: 15 amino acids. CDR3 nucleotide sequence: TGTGCCAGCAGTTCTCCAGCTCGGGGAAAGGCTGAAGCTTTCTTT. This encodes CASSSPARGKAEAFF.

The rearrangement links TRBV19 to TRBJ1-5; TRBD1 matches 10 bases. CDR3 length: 14 amino acids. V was pared by 4 bases and J by 5 bases, with 2 bases of the junction left unmatched. CDR1 is LNHDA and CDR2 is SQIVND in the germline V gene (reference sequence). This chain's CDR3 is CASSTDRGHQPQHF. CDR3 DNA: TGTGCCAGTAGTACCGACAGGGGGCATCAGCCCCAGCATTTT. Supplemented by reference TRBV19 and TRBJ1-5, the full variable domain reads DGGITQSPKYLFRKEGQNVTLSCEQNLNHDAMYWYRQDPGQGLRLIYYSQIVNDFQKGDIAEGYSVSREKKESFPLTVTSAQKNPTAFYLCASSTDRGHQPQHFGDGTRLSIL.

The J gene is TRBJ1-3, the V gene TRBV19; maybe TRBD1 (5 bases). V lost 3 bases, J lost 0 bases, and 12 bases lay in between. Germline V gene data show CDR1 as LNHDA and CDR2 as SQIVND (reference sequence). The CDR3 totals 16 residues. DNA for the CDR3: TGTGCCAGTAGTATCCGGGGGGATTCCTCTGGAAACACCATATATTTT. Translation: CASSIRGDSSGNTIYF.

This chain uses TRBV12-3 or TRBV12-4 with TRBJ1-2; no firm D call. The CDR3 is made up of 13 amino acids. The V and J ends lost 4 bases and 4 bases respectively, with 10 bases between them. CDR3 DNA: TGTGCCAGCAGTTACCGGAGTGGCTATGGCTACACCTTC. Its translation: CASSYRSGYGYTF.

The chain employs TRBV4-1 and TRBJ2-7; 7 bases agree with TRBD2. The V gene end was trimmed by 1 base and the J gene end by 2 bases; junction bases not matched to a gene: 5. CDR3 length: 15 amino acids. CDR1 is MGHRA and CDR2 is YSYEKL in the germline V gene. CDR3 in amino acids: CASSQAVAGAYEQYF. CDR3 nucleotide sequence: TGCGCCAGCAGCCAAGCAGTCGCGGGAGCCTACGAGCAGTACTTC.

The chain employs TRBV6-2 or TRBV6-3 and TRBJ2-1; TRBD2 matches 7 bases. Germline CDR1 is MNHEY and CDR2 is SVGEGT. The CDR3 spans 13 residues. With V trimmed by 4 bases and J by 6 bases, 3 bases remained unmatched. The CDR3 nucleotides are TGTGCCAGCAGTTTTTGGGGGGGCAATGAGCAGTTCTTC. This gives the protein CASSFWGGNEQFF.

The J gene is TRBJ2-7, the V gene TRBV6-5; 7 nucleotides align to TRBD2. V lost 7 bases to trimming and J lost 0 bases; unmatched junction nucleotides: 9. The CDR3 totals 15 residues. Germline values: CDR1 MNHEY, CDR2 SVGAGI. The CDR3 DNA follows: TGTGCCAGCAAGGAGAGCGCGGGGGTCTCCTACGAGCAGTACTTC. It codes for CASKESAGVSYEQYF.

The chain couples TRBV5-1 to TRBJ1-6; possible D gene TRBD1, 6 bases. Germline CDR1 is SGHRS and CDR2 is YFSETQ. V was pared by 0 bases and J by 6 bases, with 13 bases between. The CDR3 sequence is 16 residues long. CDR3 coding DNA: TGCGCCAGCAGCTTGGCCAGGGGTAACTTTAATTCACCCCTCCACTTT. Protein product: CASSLARGNFNSPLHF. The full variable domain, rest sourced from reference TRBV5-1 and TRBJ1-6, is KAGVTQTPRYLIKTRGQQVTLSCSPISGHRSVSWYQQTPGQGLQFLFEYFSETQRNKGNFPGRFSGRQFSNSRSEMNVSTLELGDSALYLCASSLARGNFNSPLHFGNGTRLTVT.

The rearrangement joins TRBV5-1 to TRBJ2-7; D might be TRBD1 (5 bases). Trimming shortened V by 7 bases and J by 4 bases, and 15 bases separated the two germline ends. Germline CDR1 is SGHRS and CDR2 is YFSETQ. The CDR3 length is 13 residues. The CDR3 here is CASHFPGRYEQYF. The CDR3, as DNA: TGCGCCAGCCATTTTCCAGGGCGGTACGAGCAGTACTTC.

This chain links TRBV19 with TRBJ1-5, with a weak D call TRBD1 (5 bases). This CDR3 comprises 15 residues. The V gene's germline CDR1 is LNHDA and CDR2 SQIVND (reference sequence). V was trimmed by 3 bases and J by 2 bases, leaving 11 bases between them. DNA of the CDR3: TGTGCCAGTAGTATGACGGGCAGGGGCAATCAGCCCCAGCATTTT. Translated, it gives CASSMTGRGNQPQHF.

CDR3 in amino acids: CASSLLPSGSYNEQFF. CDR3 in DNA: TGTGCCAGCAGCTTATTGCCTAGCGGCTCCTACAATGAGCAGTTCTTC. The rearrangement uses TRBV7-6 and TRBJ2-1, with 7 bases fitting TRBD2. The junction had 4 bases not matched to a gene; V was cut back by 2 bases and J by 0 bases. This CDR3 comprises 16 residues. Germline V lookup: CDR1 SGHVS, CDR2 FNYEAQ.

This chain connects TRBV23-1 to TRBJ1-5; 7 nucleotides align to TRBD1. TRBV23-1 is treated as an ORF (open reading frame) with a function not yet certain. This CDR3 is built from 19 residues. Trimming removed 0 bases from V and 2 bases from J; junction bases left unmatched: 13. CDR3 sequence (DNA): TGCGCCAGCAGTCAATCTTGTGACAGGGTGCGGGCGGGCAATCAGCCCCAGCATTTT. Amino acids: CASSQSCDRVRAGNQPQHF.

V usage is TRBV12-3 or TRBV12-4 and J usage is TRBJ2-7; weak D call: TRBD1 (6 bases). The CDR3 has 13 residues. V lost 5 bases and J 0 bases, leaving 8 bases between the germline ends. The CDR3 DNA reads TGTGCCAGCAGTCGGACAGTCTCCTACGAGCAGTACTTC. Its translation: CASSRTVSYEQYF.

The chain is built from TRBV25-1 and TRBJ1-1, with D possibly matching TRBD1 (5 bases). The V end was cut by 6 bases, the J end by 1 base, with 9 bases between. The CDR3 is made up of 13 amino acids. Germline V lookup: CDR1 MGHDK, CDR2 SYGVNS. The CDR3 region has the DNA TGTGCCAGCAGAAGCAGGGAGAACACTGAAGCTTTCTTT. Translation: CASRSRENTEAFF.

CDR3 nucleotide sequence: TGTGCCAGTAGGGGCCCCCAATTAGGGAACACTGAAGCTTTCTTT. Protein product: CASRGPQLGNTEAFF. The V and J genes are TRBV19 and TRBJ1-1, with D unclear. V lost 6 bases and J 1 base, leaving 15 bases between the germline ends. Germline V gene lookup returns CDR1 LNHDA and CDR2 SQIVND (reference sequence). The CDR3 length is 15 residues.

The chain recombines TRBV27 with TRBJ2-1; D not certain. V was shortened by 2 bases and J by 9 bases, with 11 bases between the two germline ends. This CDR3 contains 13 residues. Germline V gene data show CDR1 as MNHEY and CDR2 as SMNVEV (reference sequence). This CDR3 reads CASSLGPRVEQFF. The CDR3 DNA reads as TGTGCCAGCAGTTTAGGCCCTCGTGTTGAGCAGTTCTTC.

This CDR3 is CASSIAGGGQHF. Here the CDR3 DNA reads TGTGCCAGTAGTATAGCTGGCGGGGGCCAGCATTTT. This chain joins TRBV19 and TRBJ1-5, with D maybe TRBD1 (5 bases). Trimming stripped 1 base from V and 12 bases from J, with 10 bases between. The CDR3 totals 12 residues. Germline-derived CDR1 and CDR2 are LNHDA and SQIVND (reference sequence).

This sequence joins TRBV19 and TRBJ2-3; maybe TRBD2 (5 bases). The length of the CDR3 is 16 residues. Germline V gene sequence: CDR1 LNHDA, CDR2 SQIVND (reference sequence). V lost 3 bases and J lost 4, with 17 bases in between. The CDR3: CASSIARVLGADTQYF. Here the CDR3 DNA reads TGTGCCAGTAGTATCGCTCGGGTTTTGGGAGCAGATACGCAGTATTTT.

This chain links TRBV7-9 with TRBJ2-3, with 8 bases identical to TRBD2. The V and J ends lost 6 bases and 6 bases, in that order; junction bases with no gene match: 14. This CDR3 is built from 16 residues. Germline V CDR1 and CDR2: SEHNR, FQNEAQ (reference sequence). The CDR3 here is CASSDTGGPFFDTQYF. DNA of the CDR3: TGTGCCAGCAGTGACACGGGAGGGCCGTTTTTCGATACGCAGTATTTT. Complete variable domain (other parts from reference TRBV7-9 and TRBJ2-3): DTGVSQNPRHKITKRGQNVTFRCDPISEHNRLYWYRQTLGQGPEFLTYFQNEAQLEKSRLLSDRFSAERPKGSFSTLEIQRTEQGDSAMYLCASSDTGGPFFDTQYFGPGTRLTVL.

The rearrangement uses TRBV6-6 and TRBJ1-3, with D unclear. V lost 5 bases and J 0 bases, leaving 11 bases between the germline ends. The length of the CDR3 is 15 residues. Looked up from germline, CDR1 is MNHNY and CDR2 is SVGAGI (reference sequence). The CDR3 sequence: CASSRRAFSGNTIYF. The CDR3 bases are TGTGCCAGCAGTCGCCGAGCATTCTCTGGAAACACCATATATTTT.

The chain couples TRBV4-1 to TRBJ1-1, with unresolved D. The CDR3 contains 13 residues. V was shortened by 3 bases and J by 6 bases, with 11 bases between the two germline ends. Germline V gene lookup returns CDR1 MGHRA and CDR2 YSYEKL. This CDR3 is CASSHLREPEAFF. The CDR3 nucleotides are TGCGCCAGCAGCCATTTAAGGGAGCCTGAAGCTTTCTTT.

The sample holds a few counts of this clone. The chain is built from TRBV11-2 and TRBJ2-7, with D perhaps matching TRBD2 (6 bases). Trimming removed 5 bases from V and 4 bases from J, with 21 bases in between. Germline CDR1 reads SGHAT; CDR2 reads FQNNGV. CDR3 length equals 16 residues. The CDR3 loop reads CASSLWRASGGYEQYF. In nucleotides, the CDR3 is TGTGCCAGCAGCCTCTGGAGGGCCAGTGGCGGGTACGAGCAGTACTTC. The full variable domain, its missing parts supplied by reference TRBV11-2 and TRBJ2-7, is EAGVAQSPRYKIIEKRQSVAFWCNPISGHATLYWYQQILGQGPKLLIQFQNNGVVDDSQLPKDRFSAERLKGVDSTLKIQPAKLEDSAVYLCASSLWRASGGYEQYFGPGTRLTVT.